This is a list of T cell receptor beta chains from one sample in a study of T cells in Graves' hyperthyroidism and ophthalmopathy. TCRdb redid the calling of the multiplex PCR reads with MiXCR, one entry per CDR3 protein. The sample consists of a few hundred thousand distinct CDR3 sequences, about 18% of them appearing once. Sequenced: blood. Receptor source: a woman under 30 with Graves' hyperthyroidism. Both conserved end residues are trimmed from each CDR3.

j_gene | v_gene | CDR3aa
TRBJ2-5 | TRBV6-1 | ASSEEAGQRGETQY
TRBJ2-5 | TRBV19 | ASSRLDQETQY
TRBJ1-2 | TRBV29-1 | SVRLDSPADGYT
TRBJ1-1 | TRBV11-1 | ASSWEAYTEAF
TRBJ2-7 | TRBV6-1 | ASTSGALVVDEQY
TRBJ2-7 | TRBV11-2 | ASSLVSGQGTPYEQY
TRBJ2-2 | TRBV20-1 | SARELAGTNTGELF
TRBJ2-2 | TRBV4-1 | ASSQGGAYTGELF
TRBJ1-2 | TRBV20-1 | SARDFLLGRGGGYT
TRBJ2-5 | TRBV15 | ATSRDLWGQAQY
TRBJ2-5 | TRBV5-1 | ASSFLTPPETQY
TRBJ2-2 | TRBV11-2 | ASSTLVNGELF
TRBJ1-5 | TRBV29-1 | SVTQGQSNQPQH